Listed here are 12 T cell receptor beta chains from one sample, sequenced in a study of shared clonotypes between healthy human individuals. CD45RO-negative, CCR7-selected cells formed the naive CD8 fraction, which excluded terminally differentiated effector memory CD45RA+ cells. Only in-frame clones appear in the TCRdb table, and some are missing; sequencing was by immunoSEQ multiplex PCR. Here the sample spans roughly 810,000 clones, 95% to 97% being singletons. Sequences were obtained from naive CD8+ T cells sorted from blood. These receptor sequences come from a man between 25 and 39 years old in good health.

The CDR3 sequence: CASSQDPSETQYF. CDR3 in DNA: TGCGCCAGCAGCCAAGATCCCTCAGAGACCCAGTACTTC. This chain uses TRBV4-1 with TRBJ2-5, with D hard to call. The length of the CDR3 is 13 residues. CDR1 and CDR2 from the germline V gene are MGHRA and YSYEKL. Trimming took 0 bases from V and 4 from J, leaving 6 bases between them.

This CDR3 reads CASSRLLMDEQFF. Here the CDR3 DNA reads TGTGCCAGCAGCCGCCTCCTTATGGATGAGCAGTTCTTC. The genes are TRBV7-7 and TRBJ2-1; D is unresolved. Germline V lookup: CDR1 SSHAT, CDR2 FNYEAQ (reference sequence). The germline V and J ends were trimmed by 5 bases and 8 bases, with 13 bases remaining between them. This CDR3 region has 13 residues.

The chain carries TRBV28 and TRBJ2-7; D is perhaps TRBD1 (6 bases). Germline V gives CDR1 MDHEN, CDR2 SYDVKM. CDR3 length: 14 residues. The germline V and J ends were trimmed by 7 bases and 2 bases, with 15 bases remaining between them. Written as DNA, the CDR3 is TGTGCCAGCACCCATCAGGGGTTAACCTACGAGCAGTACTTC. Its protein product is CASTHQGLTYEQYF.

The chain is built from TRBV4-1 and TRBJ1-5; D call uncertain. The ends were cut back, 1 base at V and 0 bases at J, with 10 bases in the middle. The CDR3 length is 16 residues. Germline CDR1 and CDR2: MGHRA and YSYEKL. CDR3 in DNA: TGCGCCAGCAGCCAAGCTTTAGGAGATAGCAATCAGCCCCAGCATTTT. It codes for CASSQALGDSNQPQHF.

The chain has TRBV29-1 and TRBJ1-2; tentative D call: TRBD1 (5 bases). There are 12 residues in the CDR3. V lost 6 bases and J lost 8, with 16 bases in between. In germline, CDR1 is SQVTM, CDR2 ANQGSEA. CDR3 coding DNA: TGCAGCGTACGTAAACAGGCAGGCGGCTACACCTTC. This sequence encodes CSVRKQAGGYTF. The complete variable domain, with remaining parts taken from reference TRBV29-1 and TRBJ1-2, reads SAVISQKPSRDICQRGTSLTIQCQVDSQVTMMFWYRQQPGQSLTLIATANQGSEATYESGFVIDKFPISRPNLTFSTLTVSNMSPEDSSIYLCSVRKQAGGYTFGSGTRLTVV.

The rearrangement joins TRBV10-3 to TRBJ2-3; 8 bases map to TRBD2. Germline CDR1 is ENHRY and CDR2 is SYGVKD. The CDR3 totals 14 residues. V gave up 10 bases and J gave up 0 bases; unmatched junction bases: 6. The CDR3 sequence is CATASGPSTDTQYF. CDR3 in DNA: TGTGCCACAGCTAGCGGGCCTAGCACAGATACGCAGTATTTT.

The V call is TRBV30, the J call TRBJ2-7; no firm D call. CDR3 length: 15 residues. Trimming pared 0 bases from V and 4 bases from J, leaving 16 bases between. From germline, CDR1 is GTSNPN and CDR2 SVGIG (reference sequence). In nucleotides, the CDR3 is TGTGCCTGGAGTGTACCTATCGGCCGGAAATACGAGCAGTACTTC. This codes for CAWSVPIGRKYEQYF.

The chain carries TRBV10-2 and TRBJ2-7; tentatively, D is TRBD1 (6 bases). The V end lost 4 bases, the J end lost 0 bases, and 10 bases lay between the germline ends. This CDR3 has 14 residues. Germline CDR1 WSHSY, CDR2 SAAADI. CDR3 DNA sequence: TGCGCCAGCAGTGGGATGACAGGCTCCTACGAGCAGTACTTC. Translated, it gives CASSGMTGSYEQYF.

The J gene is TRBJ2-3, the V gene TRBV6-1, with 10 bases matching TRBD1. Trimming at V came to 0 bases and at J to 3 bases, leaving 6 bases not matched to a gene. Germline CDR1 reads MNHNS; CDR2 reads SASEGT. The CDR3 length is 17 residues. Written as DNA, the CDR3 is TGTGCCAGCAGTGAAGCGGACAGGGGGACATATACAGATACGCAGTATTTT. Encoded protein: CASSEADRGTYTDTQYF.

This clone was observed a single time. The rearrangement uses TRBV7-9 and TRBJ2-1; the match to TRBD2 covers 9 bases. Trimming at V came to 5 bases and at J to 3 bases, leaving 2 bases not matched to a gene. The CDR3 covers 14 residues. In germline, CDR1 is SEHNR, CDR2 FQNEAQ (reference sequence). Here the CDR3 reads CASSRSGSYNEQFF. The CDR3 coding sequence is TGTGCCAGCAGCCGTAGCGGGAGCTACAATGAGCAGTTCTTC.

The chain couples TRBV19 to TRBJ2-7; 7 bases are shared with TRBD2. Germline lookup yields CDR1 LNHDA and CDR2 SQIVND (reference sequence). The CDR3 covers 14 residues. V lost 5 bases to trimming and J lost 3 bases; unmatched junction nucleotides: 7. The CDR3: CASSLRESYYEQYF. The CDR3 DNA reads as TGTGCCAGTAGTTTGCGGGAGAGTTACTACGAGCAGTACTTC.

V and J are TRBV5-4 and TRBJ1-1; D is uncertain. The CDR3 loop spans 17 amino acids. V lost 8 bases and J 0 bases, leaving 23 bases between the germline ends. Germline CDR1 reads SGHNT; CDR2 reads YYREEE (reference sequence). The CDR3 DNA sequence: TGTGCCAGTACATCAGACCCTATTCAGGCAGTGAACACTGAAGCTTTCTTT. Translating it yields CASTSDPIQAVNTEAFF.